The clone carrying this T cell receptor (beta chain) was detected only once. The target antigen is unknown. MiXCR, run by TCRdb on the 5' RACE reads, gives a single entry per CDR3 protein. The table records approximately 250,000 distinct CDR3 sequences, approximately 30% of them present only once. The data derive from a study of CD8 T cells in ankylosing spondylitis. The CDR3 has 14 residues. With 4 bases removed from V and 4 bases from J, the gap between germline ends came to 10 bases. Notes on the study in general: Clones that were linked to disease were CD8+ and were relatively rare in peripheral blood.

Material: blood, either unsorted or a sorted T cell fraction (not recorded which). The chain uses TRBV12-3 or TRBV12-4 and TRBJ2-2, with D possibly TRBD1 on 6 matching bases. The receptor comes from a male donor with ankylosing spondylitis or in good health (not recorded which). CDR3 protein: CASSSGVATGELFF. The CDR3 DNA reads TGTGCCAGCAGTTCAGGGGTTGCCACCGGGGAGCTGTTTTTT.